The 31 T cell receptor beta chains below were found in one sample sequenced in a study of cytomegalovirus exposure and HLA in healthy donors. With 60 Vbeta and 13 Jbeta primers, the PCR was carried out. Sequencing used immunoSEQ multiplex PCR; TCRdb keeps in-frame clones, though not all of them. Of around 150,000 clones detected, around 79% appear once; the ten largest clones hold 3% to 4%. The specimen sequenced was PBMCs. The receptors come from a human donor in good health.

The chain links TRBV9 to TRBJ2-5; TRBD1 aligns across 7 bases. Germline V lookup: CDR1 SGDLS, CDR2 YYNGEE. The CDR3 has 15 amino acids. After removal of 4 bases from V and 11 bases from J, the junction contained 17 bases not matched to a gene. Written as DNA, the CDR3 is TGTGCCAGCAGCCGCTCCGGGACAGACGTGCTGGAGCAGTACTTC. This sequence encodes CASSRSGTDVLEQYF.

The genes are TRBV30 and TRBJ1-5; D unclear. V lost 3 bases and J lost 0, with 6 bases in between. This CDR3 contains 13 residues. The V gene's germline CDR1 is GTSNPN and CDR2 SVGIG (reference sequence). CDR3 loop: CAWRADSNQPQHF. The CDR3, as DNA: TGTGCCTGGAGGGCAGATAGCAATCAGCCCCAGCATTTT.

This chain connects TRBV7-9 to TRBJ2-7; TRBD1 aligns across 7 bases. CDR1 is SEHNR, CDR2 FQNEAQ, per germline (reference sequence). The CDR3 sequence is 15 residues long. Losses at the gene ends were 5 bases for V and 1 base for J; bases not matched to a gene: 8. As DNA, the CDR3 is TGTGCCAGCAGCCAGGTATCGACAGGGTCCTACGAGCAGTACTTC. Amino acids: CASSQVSTGSYEQYF.

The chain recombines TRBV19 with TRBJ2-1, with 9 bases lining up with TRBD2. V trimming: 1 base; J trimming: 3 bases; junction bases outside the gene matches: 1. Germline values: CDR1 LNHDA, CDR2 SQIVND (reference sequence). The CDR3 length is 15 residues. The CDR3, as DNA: TGTGCCAGTAGTATAGGCGGGAGGGGCTACAATGAGCAGTTCTTC. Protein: CASSIGGRGYNEQFF.

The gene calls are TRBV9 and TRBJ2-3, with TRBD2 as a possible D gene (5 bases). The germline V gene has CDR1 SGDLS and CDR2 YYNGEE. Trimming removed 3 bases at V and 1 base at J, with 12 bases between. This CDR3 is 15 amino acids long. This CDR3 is CASSAAGWGTDTQYF. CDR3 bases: TGTGCCAGCAGCGCCGCGGGTTGGGGCACAGATACGCAGTATTTT.

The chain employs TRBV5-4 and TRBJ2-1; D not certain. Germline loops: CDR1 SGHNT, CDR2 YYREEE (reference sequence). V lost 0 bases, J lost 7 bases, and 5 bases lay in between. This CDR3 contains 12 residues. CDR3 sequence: CASSLDLNEQFF. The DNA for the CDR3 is TGTGCCAGCAGCTTGGACTTGAATGAGCAGTTCTTC.

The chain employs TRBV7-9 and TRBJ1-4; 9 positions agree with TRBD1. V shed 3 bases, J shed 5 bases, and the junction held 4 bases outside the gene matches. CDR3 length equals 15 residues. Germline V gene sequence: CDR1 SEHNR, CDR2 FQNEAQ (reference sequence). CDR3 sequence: CASSLFGTGNEKLFF. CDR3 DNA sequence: TGTGCCAGCAGCTTGTTCGGGACAGGGAATGAAAAACTGTTTTTT.

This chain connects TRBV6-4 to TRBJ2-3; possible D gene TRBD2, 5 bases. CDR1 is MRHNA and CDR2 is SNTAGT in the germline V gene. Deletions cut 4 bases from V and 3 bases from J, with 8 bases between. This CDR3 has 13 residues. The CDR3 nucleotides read TGTGCCAGCAGTGTAGGGAGTACAGATACGCAGTATTTT. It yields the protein CASSVGSTDTQYF.

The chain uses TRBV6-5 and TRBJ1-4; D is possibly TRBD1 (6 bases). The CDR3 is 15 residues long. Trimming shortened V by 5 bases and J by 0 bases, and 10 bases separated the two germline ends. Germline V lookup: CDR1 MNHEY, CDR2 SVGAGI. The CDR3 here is CASSRGQTTNEKLFF. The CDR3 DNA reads TGTGCCAGCAGTCGCGGACAGACAACTAATGAAAAACTGTTTTTT.

Written as DNA, the CDR3 is TGTGCCAGCAGCTTATACTCTGAAGCTTTCTTT. Translated: CASSLYSEAFF. The genes are TRBV7-8 and TRBJ1-1; D gene ambiguous. Germline V CDR1 and CDR2: SGHVS, FQNEAQ. The germline V and J ends were trimmed by 2 bases and 6 bases, with 4 bases remaining between them. This CDR3 spans 11 amino acids. Full variable domain (missing parts from reference TRBV7-8 and TRBJ1-1): GAGVSQSPRYKVAKRGQDVALRCDPISGHVSLFWYQQALGQGPEFLTYFQNEAQLDKSGLPSDRFFAERPEGSVSTLKIQRTQQEDSAVYLCASSLYSEAFFGQGTRLTVV.

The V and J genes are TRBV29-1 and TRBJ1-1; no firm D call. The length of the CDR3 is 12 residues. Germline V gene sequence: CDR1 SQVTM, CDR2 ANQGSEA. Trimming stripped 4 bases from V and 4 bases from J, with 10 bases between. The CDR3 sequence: CSVVRDTTEAFF. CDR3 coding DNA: TGCAGCGTTGTGAGGGATACCACTGAAGCTTTCTTT.

The CDR3 DNA follows: TGTGCCATCAGTGTAGAGCGGGAGGGCCTAGGGGAGCTGTTTTTT. This gives the protein CAISVEREGLGELFF. The genes are TRBV10-3 and TRBJ2-2, with 10 nucleotides matching TRBD2. The CDR3 extends over 15 amino acids. The V and J ends lost 4 bases and 8 bases, in that order; junction bases with no gene match: 7. In germline, CDR1 is ENHRY, CDR2 SYGVKD.

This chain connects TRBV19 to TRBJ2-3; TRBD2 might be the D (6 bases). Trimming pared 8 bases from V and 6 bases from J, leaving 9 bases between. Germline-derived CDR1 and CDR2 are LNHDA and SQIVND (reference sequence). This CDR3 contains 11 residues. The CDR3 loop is CASLAADTQYF. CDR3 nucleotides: TGTGCCAGTTTAGCGGCGGATACGCAGTATTTT.

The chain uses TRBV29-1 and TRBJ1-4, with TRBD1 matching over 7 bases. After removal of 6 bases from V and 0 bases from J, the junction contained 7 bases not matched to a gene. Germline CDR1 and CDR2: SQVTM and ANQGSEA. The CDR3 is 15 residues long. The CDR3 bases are TGCAGCGTCCGCAGGGGGTATGCAACTAATGAAAAACTGTTTTTT. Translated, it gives CSVRRGYATNEKLFF.

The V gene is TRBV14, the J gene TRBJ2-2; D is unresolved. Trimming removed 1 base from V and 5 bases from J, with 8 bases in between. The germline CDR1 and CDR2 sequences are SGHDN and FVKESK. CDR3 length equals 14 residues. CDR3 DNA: TGTGCCAGCAGCCAAGCTTCACTTACCGGGGAGCTGTTTTTT. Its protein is CASSQASLTGELFF.

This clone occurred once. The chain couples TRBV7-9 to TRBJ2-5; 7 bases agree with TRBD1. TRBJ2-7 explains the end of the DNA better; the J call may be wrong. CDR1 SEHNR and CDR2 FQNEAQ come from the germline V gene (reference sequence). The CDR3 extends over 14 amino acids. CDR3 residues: CASSLEGATREQYF. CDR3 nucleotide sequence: TGTGCCAGCAGCTTAGAGGGGGCGACTCGCGAGCAGTACTTC.

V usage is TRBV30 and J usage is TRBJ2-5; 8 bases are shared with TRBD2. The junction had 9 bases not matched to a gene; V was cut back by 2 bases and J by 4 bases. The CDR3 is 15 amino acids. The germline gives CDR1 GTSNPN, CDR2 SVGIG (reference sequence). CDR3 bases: TGTGCCTGGAGTCGGGGGGGCCGGGTTGGAGAGACCCAGTACTTC. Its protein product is CAWSRGGRVGETQYF.

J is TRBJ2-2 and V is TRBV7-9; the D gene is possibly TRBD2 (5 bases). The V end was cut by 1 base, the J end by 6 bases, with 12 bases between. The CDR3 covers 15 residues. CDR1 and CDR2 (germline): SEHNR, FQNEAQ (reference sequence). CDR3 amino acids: CASSLGSAAAGELFF. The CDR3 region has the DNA TGTGCCAGCAGCTTAGGTTCAGCGGCCGCCGGGGAGCTGTTTTTT.

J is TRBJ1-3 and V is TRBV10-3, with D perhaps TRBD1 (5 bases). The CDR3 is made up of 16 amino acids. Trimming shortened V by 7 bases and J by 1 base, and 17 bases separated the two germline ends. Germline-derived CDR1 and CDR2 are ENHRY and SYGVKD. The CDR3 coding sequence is TGTGCCATCACTGGGATCCCAGGGCTATCTGGAAACACCATATATTTT. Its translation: CAITGIPGLSGNTIYF.

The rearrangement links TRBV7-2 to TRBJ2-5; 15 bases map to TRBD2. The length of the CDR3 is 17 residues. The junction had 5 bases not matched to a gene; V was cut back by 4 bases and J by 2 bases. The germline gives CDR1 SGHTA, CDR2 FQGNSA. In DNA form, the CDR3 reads TGTGCCAGCAGCTCCCGGGGGACTAGCGGGGGGCAAGAGACCCAGTACTTC. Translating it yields CASSSRGTSGGQETQYF.

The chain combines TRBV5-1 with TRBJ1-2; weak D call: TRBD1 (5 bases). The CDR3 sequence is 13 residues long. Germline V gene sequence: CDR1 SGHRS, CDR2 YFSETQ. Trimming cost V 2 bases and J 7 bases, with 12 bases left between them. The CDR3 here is CASSFEGARGYTF. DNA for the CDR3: TGCGCCAGCAGCTTCGAAGGGGCGCGTGGCTACACCTTC.

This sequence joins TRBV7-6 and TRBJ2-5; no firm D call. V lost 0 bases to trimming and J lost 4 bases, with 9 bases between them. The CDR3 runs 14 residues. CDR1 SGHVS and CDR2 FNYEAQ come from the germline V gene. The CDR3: CASSLAPPGETQYF. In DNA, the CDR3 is TGTGCCAGCAGCTTAGCGCCCCCAGGAGAGACCCAGTACTTC.

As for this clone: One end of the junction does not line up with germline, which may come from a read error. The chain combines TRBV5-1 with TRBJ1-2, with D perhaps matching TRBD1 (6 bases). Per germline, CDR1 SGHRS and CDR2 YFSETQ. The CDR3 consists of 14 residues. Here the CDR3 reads CASSLNQGRDGYPF. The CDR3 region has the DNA TGCGCCAGCAGCTTGAACCAGGGGAGAGATGGCTACCCCTTC.

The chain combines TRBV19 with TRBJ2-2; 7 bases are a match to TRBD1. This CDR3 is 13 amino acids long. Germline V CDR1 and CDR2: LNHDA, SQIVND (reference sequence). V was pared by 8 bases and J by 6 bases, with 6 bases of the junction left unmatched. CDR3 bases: TGTGCCAGTGGGTCTACAGGGGCCGGGGAGCTGTTTTTT. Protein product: CASGSTGAGELFF.

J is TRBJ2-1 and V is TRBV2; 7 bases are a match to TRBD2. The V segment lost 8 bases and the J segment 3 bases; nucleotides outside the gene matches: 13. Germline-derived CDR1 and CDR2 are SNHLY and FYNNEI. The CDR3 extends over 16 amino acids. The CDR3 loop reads CASHGTTDEIYNEQFF. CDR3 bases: TGTGCCAGCCATGGGACTACTGACGAAATCTACAATGAGCAGTTCTTC. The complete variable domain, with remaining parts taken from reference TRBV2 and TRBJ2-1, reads EPEVTQTPSHQVTQMGQEVILRCVPISNHLYFYWYRQILGQKVEFLVSFYNNEISEKSEIFDDQFSVERPDGSNFTLKIRSTKLEDSAMYFCASHGTTDEIYNEQFFGPGTRLTVL.

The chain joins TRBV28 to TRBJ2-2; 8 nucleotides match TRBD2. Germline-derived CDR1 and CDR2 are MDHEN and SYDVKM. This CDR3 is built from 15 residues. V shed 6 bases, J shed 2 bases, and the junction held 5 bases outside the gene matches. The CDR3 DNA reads TGTGCCAGCAGGCAAGCGGGGGCTAACACCGGGGAGCTGTTTTTT. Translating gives CASRQAGANTGELFF.

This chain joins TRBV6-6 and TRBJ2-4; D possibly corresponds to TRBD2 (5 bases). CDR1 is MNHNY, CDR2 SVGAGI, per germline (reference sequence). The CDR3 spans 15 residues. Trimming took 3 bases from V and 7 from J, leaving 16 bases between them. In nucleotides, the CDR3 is TGTGCCAGCAGTTATCAGAGGGAGAAAGGTAACATTCAGTACTTC. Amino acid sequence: CASSYQREKGNIQYF.

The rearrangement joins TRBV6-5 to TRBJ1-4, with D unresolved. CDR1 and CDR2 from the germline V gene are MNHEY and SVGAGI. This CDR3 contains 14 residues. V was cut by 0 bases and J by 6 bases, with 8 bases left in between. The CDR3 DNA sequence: TGTGCCAGCAGTTACTCGCGGGGAGATGAAAAACTGTTTTTT. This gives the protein CASSYSRGDEKLFF.

This CDR3 reads CASSDSPIYEQYF. The DNA for the CDR3 is TGTGCCAGCAGTGATAGCCCGATCTACGAGCAGTACTTC. The chain couples TRBV14 to TRBJ2-7, with no clear D. CDR3 length: 13 residues. The V gene's germline CDR1 is SGHDN and CDR2 FVKESK. V lost 6 bases, J lost 3 bases, and 12 bases lay in between. The variable domain in full, completed from reference TRBV14 and TRBJ2-7, reads EAGVTQFPSHSVIEKGQTVTLRCDPISGHDNLYWYRRVMGKEIKFLLHFVKESKQDESGMPNNRFLAERTGGTYSTLKVQPAELEDSGVYFCASSDSPIYEQYFGPGTRLTVT.

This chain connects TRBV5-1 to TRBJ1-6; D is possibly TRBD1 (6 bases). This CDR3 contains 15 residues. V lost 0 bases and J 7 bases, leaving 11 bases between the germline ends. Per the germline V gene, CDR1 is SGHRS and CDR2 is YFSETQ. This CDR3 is CASSLEQGTNSPLHF. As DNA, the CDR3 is TGCGCCAGCAGCTTGGAACAGGGAACGAATTCACCCCTCCACTTT.

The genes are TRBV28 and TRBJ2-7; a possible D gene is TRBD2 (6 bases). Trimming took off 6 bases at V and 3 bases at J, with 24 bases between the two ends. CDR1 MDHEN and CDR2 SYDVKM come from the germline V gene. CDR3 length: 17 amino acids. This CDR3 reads CASSPGTHPEGYYEQYF. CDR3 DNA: TGTGCCAGCAGCCCTGGGACTCACCCTGAGGGTTACTACGAGCAGTACTTC. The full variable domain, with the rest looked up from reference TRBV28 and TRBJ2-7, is DVKVTQSSRYLVKRTGEKVFLECVQDMDHENMFWYRQDPGLGLRLIYFSYDVKMKEKGDIPEGYSVSREKKERFSLILESASTNQTSMYLCASSPGTHPEGYYEQYFGPGTRLTVT.